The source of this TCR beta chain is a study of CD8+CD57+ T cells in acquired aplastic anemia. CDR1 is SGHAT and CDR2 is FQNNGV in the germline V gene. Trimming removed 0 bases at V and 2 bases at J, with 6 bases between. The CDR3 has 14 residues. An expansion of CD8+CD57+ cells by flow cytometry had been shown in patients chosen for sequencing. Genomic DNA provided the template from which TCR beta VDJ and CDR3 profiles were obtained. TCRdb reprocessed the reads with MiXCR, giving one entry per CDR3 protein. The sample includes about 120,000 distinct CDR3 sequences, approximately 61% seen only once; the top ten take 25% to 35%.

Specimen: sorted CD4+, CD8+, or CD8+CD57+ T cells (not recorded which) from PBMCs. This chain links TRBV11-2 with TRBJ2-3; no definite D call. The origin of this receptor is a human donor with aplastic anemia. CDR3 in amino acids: CASSLDRSTDTQYF. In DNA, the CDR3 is TGTGCCAGCAGCTTAGACAGGTCCACAGATACGCAGTATTTT. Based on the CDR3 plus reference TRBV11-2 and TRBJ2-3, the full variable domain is EAGVAQSPRYKIIEKRQSVAFWCNPISGHATLYWYQQILGQGPKLLIQFQNNGVVDDSQLPKDRFSAERLKGVDSTLKIQPAKLEDSAVYLCASSLDRSTDTQYFGPGTRLTVL.